The T cell receptor (beta chain) described here comes from a study of identical twins. TCRdb reprocessed the 5' RACE reads via MiXCR and lists one record per CDR3 protein. The table records approximately 600,000 distinct CDR3 sequences, roughly 9.5% of them present only once. This CDR3 is 14 amino acids long. V shed 2 bases and J shed 3 bases, with 5 bases lying between them. Germline values: CDR1 LGHDT, CDR2 YNNKEL (reference sequence). Points from the study as a whole: Reduced insertions were recorded for abundant cord blood beta clonotypes, with no such pattern in memory repertoires.

As for this clonotype: The target antigen is unknown.

The same specimen was also included in a second study, on yellow fever vaccine responses in identical twins.

The clonotype originates from a young woman in good health. Sequenced sample: PBMCs. The V call is TRBV3-1, the J call TRBJ2-6; D gene ambiguous. CDR3 coding DNA: TGTGCCAGCAGCCAATACGTTGGGGCCAACGTCCTGACTTTC. This sequence encodes CASSQYVGANVLTF.